Listed below are T cell receptor beta chains from one sample, sequenced in a study of technical replicates of blood from a few donors. Assay used: immunoSEQ multiplex PCR; TCRdb lists only in-frame clones, some missing. The sample lists about 75,000 clones, around 97% seen once, with more than 0.15% in the top ten. Sample: T cells isolated from PBMCs. These receptors were taken from a human donor in good health. Both conserved end residues are part of each CDR3. A D gene is named only where the DNA matches it firmly. Some rows have no size entry. The others give once, few or many, or a class for an expanded clone.

>-|TRBV5-1|TRBJ2-2|-
TGCGCCAGCAGCTCGGGAGACACCGGGGAGCTGTTTTTT
CASSSGDTGELFF
>-|TRBV10-3|TRBJ1-2|TRBD1
TGTGCCATCAGTGGGGGACAGCTTACCAACTATGGCTACACCTTC
CAISGGQLTNYGYTF
>-|TRBV30|TRBJ1-4|TRBD1
TGTGCCTGGAGTCCGGGGGACAGAGATAATGAAAAACTGTTTTTT
CAWSPGDRDNEKLFF
>-|TRBV27|TRBJ2-1|TRBD1
TGTGCCAGCAGTTTAAACACAGGGGGCCCATACAATGAGCAGTTCTTC
CASSLNTGGPYNEQFF
>-|TRBV7-8|TRBJ2-7|-
TGTGCCAGCAGCTTAGCTTGGTCCGAGCGGGACGAGCAGTACTTC
CASSLAWSERDEQYF
>-|TRBV4-1|TRBJ1-2|-
TGCGCCAGCAGCCAAGGGAAGGGGGGGATGGACTATGGCTACACCTTC
CASSQGKGGMDYGYTF
>-|TRBV6-5|TRBJ2-1|-
TGTGCCAGCAGTTACTCGAGTCCCGCGGGATTTGAGCAGTTCTTC
CASSYSSPAGFEQFF
>-|TRBV6-5|TRBJ1-1|-
TGTGCCAGCAGTTACTCGGCGGACTTGAACACTGAAGCTTTCTTT
CASSYSADLNTEAFF
>once|TRBV12-5|TRBJ1-2|TRBD1
TGTGCTAGTGGTTTGAGTGGACAGGGTCCTGGTGGCTACACCTTC
CASGLSGQGPGGYTF
>-|TRBV29-1|TRBJ2-3|-
TGCAGCGTTGAATTCCCCTACCCTAGCACAGATACGCAGTATTTT
CSVEFPYPSTDTQYF
>-|TRBV19|TRBJ2-3|TRBD1
TGTGCCAGTAGTGCGCGGGACAGGGGCACAGATACGCAGTATTTT
CASSARDRGTDTQYF
>-|TRBV13|TRBJ2-6|-
TGTGCCAGCAGCCTCTCTGGGGCCAACGTCCTGACTTTC
CASSLSGANVLTF
>once|TRBV5-1|TRBJ2-1|TRBD2
TGCGCCAGCAGCTTGGTAGTCGGCGGGAGCTCCTACAATGAGCAGTTCTTC
CASSLVVGGSSYNEQFF
>-|TRBV4-1|TRBJ1-1|-
TGCGCCAGCAGCCGCGAACTGCAACCGAACACTGAAGCTTTCTTT
CASSRELQPNTEAFF
>-|TRBV9|TRBJ2-3|TRBD2
TGTGCCAGCAGCGTAGGAGCGGGGACTCAAGAGACGCAGTATTTT
CASSVGAGTQETQYF
>once|TRBV28|TRBJ1-1|-
TGTGCCAGCACCGTGAAAGGGAGGAGGAAAACGGACAAGAACACTGAAGCTTTCTTT
CASTVKGRRKTDKNTEAFF
>-|TRBV19|TRBJ1-4|-
TGTGCCAGTAGTACAGACAGCGTCTATGAAAAACTGTTTTTT
CASSTDSVYEKLFF
>-|TRBV7-6|TRBJ2-2|-
TGTGCCAGCAGCCGAGCCGGGGAGCTGTTTTTT
CASSRAGELFF
>-|TRBV6-1|TRBJ1-6|-
TGTGCCAGCAGTGAAGCGTGGAGTTCGGCTCCACCCCTCCACTTT
CASSEAWSSAPPLHF
>-|TRBV20-1|TRBJ1-2|-
TGCAGTGCTATAGCAGACTATGGCTACACCTTC
CSAIADYGYTF
>few|TRBV6-1|TRBJ1-5|-
TGTGCCAGCAGCGGACAGTGGAATCAGCCCCAGCATTTT
CASSGQWNQPQHF
>-|TRBV29-1|TRBJ1-1|-
TGCAGCGTTGAAGAGGTGTCGGGAGAAGCTTTCTTT
CSVEEVSGEAFF
>-|TRBV4-1|TRBJ2-1|-
TGCGCCAGCAGCCAAGGAGGGACCTACAATGAGCAGTTCTTC
CASSQGGTYNEQFF
>-|TRBV5-1|TRBJ2-7|TRBD2
TGCGCCAGCCCAGCCGCGGGAGTTTTAAATTACGAGCAGTACTTC
CASPAAGVLNYEQYF
>-|TRBV9|TRBJ2-7|TRBD1
TGTGCCAGCAGCGTAGGGGAAGGGCCGGGACAGGGAATGGGGCAGTACTTC
CASSVGEGPGQGMGQYF
>-|TRBV19|TRBJ1-2|-
TGTGCCAGTAGTCTTGCGCGAGTGCGAGGCTACACCTTC
CASSLARVRGYTF
>-|TRBV2|TRBJ2-7|-
TGTGCCAGCAGCGCCGCCGGAGGGCCCTCCTACTTCGAGCAGTACTTC
CASSAAGGPSYFEQYF
>-|TRBV5-1|TRBJ1-2|TRBD1
TGCGCCAGCAGCATCCAGGGGGCAGAATGGTATGGCTACACCTTC
CASSIQGAEWYGYTF
>once|TRBV9|TRBJ2-5|TRBD2
TGTGCCAGCAGCGTACCAGGGACTAAAGAGACCCAGTACTTC
CASSVPGTKETQYF
>-|TRBV10-1|TRBJ1-1|-
TGCGCCAGCAGGGACGGGGAGAACACTGAAGCTTTCTTT
CASRDGENTEAFF
>-|TRBV14|TRBJ2-7|TRBD2
TGTGCCAGCAGCCAATCCCCTTGGACTAGCGGGAGGCGAACCTACGAGCAGTACTTC
CASSQSPWTSGRRTYEQYF
>-|TRBV11-3|TRBJ2-7|-
TGTGCCAGCAGCTTAGAAGCGGAGGGCCTCCTCTACGAGCAGTACTTC
CASSLEAEGLLYEQYF
>-|TRBV2|TRBJ1-1|-
TGTGCCAGCAGTGAAGGGGGGGGGACTTTCTTT
CASSEGGGTFF
>once|TRBV5-6|TRBJ2-3|-
TGTGCCAGCAGCTTTGGAGGGGTACTTCCAGATACGCAGTATTTT
CASSFGGVLPDTQYF
>-|TRBV5-6|TRBJ2-7|-
TGTGCCAGCAGCTTGGACAGTGATGTTTCCTACGAGCAGTACTTC
CASSLDSDVSYEQYF
>-|TRBV5-4|TRBJ2-3|TRBD2
TGTGCCAGCAGGCAAGGGGCGGGAGTAGGAGATACGCAGTATTTT
CASRQGAGVGDTQYF
>-|TRBV5-1|TRBJ1-1|TRBD1
TGCGCCAGCAGTAAGGGACAGGGCAAGGGTAACACTGAAGCTTTCTTT
CASSKGQGKGNTEAFF
>-|TRBV25-1|TRBJ2-3|TRBD2
TGTGCCAGCAGCCCCCTAGCGGGAGGCCCAGATACGCAGTATTTT
CASSPLAGGPDTQYF
>-|TRBV5-1|TRBJ2-3|TRBD2
TGCGCCAGCAGCTTGGGACTAGCAGCGGGAGATACGCAGTATTTT
CASSLGLAAGDTQYF
>-|TRBV19|TRBJ2-3|TRBD2
TGTGCCAGTAGTATAGACCGTAGCGGGGAGGGGACAGATACGCAGTATTTT
CASSIDRSGEGTDTQYF
>-|TRBV4-2|TRBJ2-7|TRBD2
TGTGCCAGCAGCCAAGTCGGGCTAGCGGGGACCTCCTACGAGCAGTACTTC
CASSQVGLAGTSYEQYF
>-|TRBV27|TRBJ2-1|TRBD2
TGTGCCAGCAGTCCTACTAGCGGGAGGGACAATGAGCAGTTCTTC
CASSPTSGRDNEQFF
>-|TRBV13|TRBJ2-5|TRBD2
TGTGCCAGCAGCCCACGGACTAGCTGCGAGACCCAGTACTTC
CASSPRTSCETQYF
>-|TRBV19|TRBJ1-5|-
TGTGCCAGTAGCCAACCGAGGCGAGGCTTGAATCAGCCCCAGCATTTT
CASSQPRRGLNQPQHF
>-|TRBV7-9|TRBJ1-5|-
TGTGCCAGCAGCTTATCAGGGGAAAAGCCCCAGCATTTT
CASSLSGEKPQHF
>-|TRBV28|TRBJ1-2|-
TGTGCCAGCAAGCGCGGAGTAGATGGCTACACCTTC
CASKRGVDGYTF
>-|TRBV21-1|TRBJ2-7|-
TGTGCCAGCTGGTGGCAGACCTACGAGCAGTACTTC
CASWWQTYEQYF
>-|TRBV6-5|TRBJ1-5|-
TGTGCCAGCAGTTATGGGGGGGGTGGGAATCAGCCCCAGCATTTT
CASSYGGGGNQPQHF
>-|TRBV7-8|TRBJ1-1|TRBD1
TGTGCCAGCAGCCCCAGGGGGTTGAACACTGAAGCTTTCTTT
CASSPRGLNTEAFF
>-|TRBV11-3|TRBJ1-1|TRBD1
TGTGCCAGCAGCCGTGACAGGGTGAACACTGAAGCTTTCTTT
CASSRDRVNTEAFF
>-|TRBV7-2|TRBJ1-5|-
TGTGCCAGCAGCTGGTTACAGGGTCAGCCCCAGCATTTT
CASSWLQGQPQHF
>-|TRBV4-2|TRBJ1-2|-
TGTGCCAGCAGCCAAGAGGGGGGGGAGCTCTACTATGGCTACACCTTC
CASSQEGGELYYGYTF
>-|TRBV10-3|TRBJ2-5|-
TGTGCCATCAGTGAGTCGAAGTTAATCAGGGGTGAGACCCAGTACTTC
CAISESKLIRGETQYF
>-|TRBV4-2|TRBJ2-7|-
TGTGCCAGCAGCCAAGATATGGGCAGGGGAGAAATGCACTACGAGCAGTACTTC
CASSQDMGRGEMHYEQYF
>once|TRBV6-1|TRBJ2-1|-
TGTGCCAGCAGTGAAAGGGGTGGGGGGGGCGCCTACAATGAGCAGTTCTTC
CASSERGGGGAYNEQFF